Sequencing of this T cell receptor (beta chain) was carried out in a study of CD8 T cells in ankylosing spondylitis. Broader study findings: CD8+ cells made up the disease-linked clones, which were relatively rare in peripheral blood. Ankylosing spondylitis blood appeared to carry a characteristic TCR beta motif of roughly 8 highly homologous variants.

Quantitative 5'-RACE with molecular barcodes produced the TCR beta libraries. TCRdb re-derived calls from the 5' RACE reads in MiXCR, one entry per CDR3 protein. The data contain under 250,000 distinct CDR3 sequences, around 10% of them singletons. As for this clonotype: Antigen: not known.

Specimen: blood, either unsorted or a sorted T cell fraction (not recorded which). The TCR was taken from a male donor with ankylosing spondylitis or in good health (not recorded which).

In nucleotides, the CDR3 is TGTGCCAGCAGTTGGGGAGGTCATGGCTACACCTTC. It specifies CASSWGGHGYTF. The V gene is TRBV6-5, the J gene TRBJ1-2; D is ambiguous. The CDR3 contains 12 residues. The V and J ends lost 4 bases and 6 bases respectively, with 9 bases between them. Germline CDR1 and CDR2: MNHEY and SVGAGI.